What follows describes a single T cell receptor (beta chain). Its antigen is currently unknown. Sample treatment: approximately nine-day PBMC culture with coronavirus spike peptide pools or control peptides (ViraFEST assay). An Oncomine TCR Beta short-read assay was used to sequence the DNA from cultured CD4+ T cells. Scientists extracted genomic DNA from CD4+ T cells grown in culture. From the PCR reads, TCRdb called clonotypes with MiXCR, one entry per CDR3 protein. The table has approximately 20,000 distinct CDR3 sequences, 46% seen once; the top ten hold less than 3.5%. The source of the sample is a study of vaccination and CD4 T cells after COVID-19. The overall study: Stimuli were overlapping spike peptide pools of SARS-CoV-2 and three common cold coronaviruses (HCoV-NL63, HCoV-OC43, HCoV-229E). Study-wide results and caveats: There was no significant change from roughly 22 to 38 median reactive clonotypes.

The sample was CD4+ T cells from blood, cultured in vitro, taken after SARS-CoV-2 vaccination. This TCR was sampled from a human donor who had recovered from COVID-19.

The CDR3 DNA reads TGTGCCAGCAGCTTGGCCTCGGGGGGGGAGTATGGCTACACCTTC. Translated, it gives CASSLASGGEYGYTF. The chain recombines TRBV5-4 with TRBJ1-2; possible D gene TRBD1, 5 bases. The CDR3 consists of 15 residues. The germline V gene encodes CDR1 SGHNT and CDR2 YYREEE (reference sequence). Trimming took 0 bases from V and 5 from J, leaving 14 bases between them.